The following is a T cell receptor beta chain sequence with its context. The antigen is undetermined. The sample belongs to a study of shared clonotypes between healthy human individuals. The study's findings and limits: Non-shared clonotypes displayed generation probabilities falling below those of clonotypes present in all four donors. A generally larger estimated richness was seen in naive subsets than in memory subsets.

The authors distributed each subset's genomic DNA evenly over several immunoSEQ plates. As processed by the authors: Junction-only sequences without quality scores were provided by ImmunoSEQ, so filtering was different. Libraries were prepared by immunoSEQ multiplex PCR; TCRdb keeps only in-frame clonotypes and omits some of them. V and J calls and clone size follow that table, whereas D and trimming were derived from the DNA. The sample contains roughly 680,000 clones, 72% of which appear only once. The CDR3 contains 14 residues. The V end lost 4 bases, the J end lost 4 bases, and 13 bases lay between the germline ends. The germline gives CDR1 MGHDK, CDR2 SYGVNS.

The specimen was memory CD4+ T cells sorted from blood. Subset described: CD45RA-negative fraction. The chain combines TRBV25-1 with TRBJ1-1, with a tentative D call TRBD1 (5 bases). This TCR was sampled from a woman aged 25 to 39 in good health. CDR3 sequence (DNA): TGTGCCAGCAGTGTCCAGGGTGAATCCACTGAAGCTTTCTTT. This codes for CASSVQGESTEAFF.